This T cell receptor beta chain was documented in a study of blood T cells in healthy people across ages. The germline V gene encodes CDR1 MNHEY and CDR2 SVGAGI. There are 13 residues in the CDR3. J gave up 6 bases and V 5 bases, and 6 bases lay outside the gene matches. Overall study results and limits: Researchers report that TCR beta diversity correlated strongly with naive T cell percentage.

Then a second PCR, running roughly 7 to 12 cycles, was carried out with a sample-barcoded 5' primer and a J-beta primer mix. TCRdb analysed the 5' RACE reads with MiXCR anew, one entry per CDR3 protein. The data contain 1.5 million to 2 million distinct CDR3 sequences, 49% of them singletons. About this clonotype itself: Its cognate antigen is unknown.

The rearrangement links TRBV6-5 to TRBJ1-2, with 7 bases fitting TRBD1. Sample: blood. The sequence derives from a woman between 40 and 50 years old in good health. The CDR3 is CASSRYRGNGYTF. CDR3 DNA: TGTGCCAGCAGTCGCTACAGGGGCAATGGCTACACCTTC.